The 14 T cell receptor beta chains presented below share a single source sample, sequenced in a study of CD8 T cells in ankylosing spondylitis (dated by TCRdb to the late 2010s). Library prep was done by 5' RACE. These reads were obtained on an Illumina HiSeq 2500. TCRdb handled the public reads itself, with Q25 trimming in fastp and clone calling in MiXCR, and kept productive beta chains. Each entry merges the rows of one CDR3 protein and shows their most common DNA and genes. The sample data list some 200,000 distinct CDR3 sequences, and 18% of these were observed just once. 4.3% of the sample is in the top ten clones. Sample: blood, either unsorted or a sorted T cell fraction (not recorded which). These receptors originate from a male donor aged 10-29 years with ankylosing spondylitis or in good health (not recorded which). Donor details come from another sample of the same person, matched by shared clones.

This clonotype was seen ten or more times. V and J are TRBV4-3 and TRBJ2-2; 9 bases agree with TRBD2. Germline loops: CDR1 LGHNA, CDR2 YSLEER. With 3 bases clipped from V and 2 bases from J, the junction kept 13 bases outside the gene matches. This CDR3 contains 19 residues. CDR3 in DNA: TGCGCCAGCAGCCACCCCCCTTTAGCGGGAGCGGGCAACACCGGGGAGCTGTTTTTT. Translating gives CASSHPPLAGAGNTGELFF.

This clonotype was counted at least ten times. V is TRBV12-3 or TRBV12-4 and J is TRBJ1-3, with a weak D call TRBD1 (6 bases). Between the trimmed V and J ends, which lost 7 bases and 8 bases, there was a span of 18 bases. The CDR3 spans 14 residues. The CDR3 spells CASTVGGWTDTIYF. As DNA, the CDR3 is TGTGCCAGCACCGTTGGGGGATGGACAGACACCATATATTTT.

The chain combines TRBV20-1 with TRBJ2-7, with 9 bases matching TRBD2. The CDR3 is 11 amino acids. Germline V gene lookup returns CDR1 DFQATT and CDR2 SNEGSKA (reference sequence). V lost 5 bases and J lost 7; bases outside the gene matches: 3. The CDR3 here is CSALSGREQYF. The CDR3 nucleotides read TGCAGTGCTTTGAGCGGGAGGGAGCAGTACTTC.

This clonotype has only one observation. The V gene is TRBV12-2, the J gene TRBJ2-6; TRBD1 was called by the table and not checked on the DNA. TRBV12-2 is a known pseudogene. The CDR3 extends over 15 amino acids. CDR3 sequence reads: CAEPGPPSGANVLTF. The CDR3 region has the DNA TGTGCAGAACCGGGTCCACCTTCTGGGGCCAACGTCCTGACTTTC.

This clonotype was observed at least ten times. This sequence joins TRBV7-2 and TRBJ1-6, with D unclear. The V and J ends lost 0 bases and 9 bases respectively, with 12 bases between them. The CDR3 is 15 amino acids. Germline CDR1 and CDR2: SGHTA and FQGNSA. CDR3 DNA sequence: TGTGCCAGCAGCTTAGCAGTGGGAGTAGGTTCACCCCTCCACTTT. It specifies CASSLAVGVGSPLHF.

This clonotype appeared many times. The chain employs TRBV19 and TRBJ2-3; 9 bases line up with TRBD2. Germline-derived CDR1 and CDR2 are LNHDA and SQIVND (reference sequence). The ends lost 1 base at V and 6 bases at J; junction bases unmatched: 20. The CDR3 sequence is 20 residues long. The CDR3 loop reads CASSIGAWASGKGIADTQYF. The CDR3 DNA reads TGTGCCAGTAGTATAGGAGCTTGGGCTAGCGGGAAAGGGATAGCGGATACGCAGTATTTT.

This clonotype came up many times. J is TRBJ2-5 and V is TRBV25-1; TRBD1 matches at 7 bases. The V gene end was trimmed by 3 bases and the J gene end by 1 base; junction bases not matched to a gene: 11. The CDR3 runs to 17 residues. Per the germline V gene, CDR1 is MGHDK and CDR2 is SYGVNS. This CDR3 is CASSDLRGRDGQETQYF. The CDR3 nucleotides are TGTGCCAGCAGTGATTTAAGGGGGCGCGATGGCCAAGAGACCCAGTACTTC.

The CDR3 sequence is CASAPGPTNTEAFF. The CDR3, as DNA: TGTGCCAGCGCCCCCGGCCCGACTAACACTGAAGCTTTCTTT. The chain carries TRBV25-1 and TRBJ1-1; D not certain. From germline, CDR1 is MGHDK and CDR2 SYGVNS. Deletions cut 8 bases from V and 2 bases from J, with 15 bases between. CDR3 length: 14 residues.

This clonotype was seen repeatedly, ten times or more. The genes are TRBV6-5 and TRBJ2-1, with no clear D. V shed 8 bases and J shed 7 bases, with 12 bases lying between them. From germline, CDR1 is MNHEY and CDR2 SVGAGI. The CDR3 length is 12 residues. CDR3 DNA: TGTGCCAGCCTAAACTGGGGTAATGAGCAGTTCTTC. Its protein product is CASLNWGNEQFF.

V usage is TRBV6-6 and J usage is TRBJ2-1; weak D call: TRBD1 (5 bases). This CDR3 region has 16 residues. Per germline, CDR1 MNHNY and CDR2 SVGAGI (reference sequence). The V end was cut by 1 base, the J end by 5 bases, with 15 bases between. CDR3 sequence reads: CASSYFDSLIDNEQFF. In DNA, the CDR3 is TGTGCCAGCAGTTACTTTGACAGCCTCATTGACAATGAGCAGTTCTTC.

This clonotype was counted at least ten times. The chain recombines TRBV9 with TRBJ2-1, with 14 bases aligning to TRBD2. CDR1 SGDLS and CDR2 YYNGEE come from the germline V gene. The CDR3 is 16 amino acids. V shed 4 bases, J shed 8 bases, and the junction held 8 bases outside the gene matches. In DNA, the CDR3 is TGTGCCAGCAGCCCCCCCGGGACTAGCGGGAGTCATGAGCAGTTCTTC. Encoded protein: CASSPPGTSGSHEQFF. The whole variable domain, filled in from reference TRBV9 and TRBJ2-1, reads DSGVTQTPKHLITATGQRVTLRCSPRSGDLSVYWYQQSLDQGLQFLIQYYNGEERAKGNILERFSAQQFPDLHSELNLSSLELGDSALYFCASSPPGTSGSHEQFFGPGTRLTVL.

The CDR3 DNA sequence: TGTGCCAGCAGTTTGAGCCATGAGCAGTTCTTC. Amino acids: CASSLSHEQFF. J is TRBJ2-1 and V is TRBV6-5; D unresolved. V lost 4 bases to trimming and J lost 8 bases, with 6 bases between them. The CDR3 extends over 11 amino acids. The germline V gene has CDR1 MNHEY and CDR2 SVGAGI.

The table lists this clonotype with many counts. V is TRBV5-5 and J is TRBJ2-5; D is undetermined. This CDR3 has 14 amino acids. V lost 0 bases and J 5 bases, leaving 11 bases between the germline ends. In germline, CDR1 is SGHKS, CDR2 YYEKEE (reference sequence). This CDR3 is CASSLDLPAETQYF. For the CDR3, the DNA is TGTGCCAGCAGCTTGGACCTACCTGCGGAGACCCAGTACTTC.

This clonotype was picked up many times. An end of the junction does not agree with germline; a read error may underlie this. The CDR3 loop reads CASRLAGSSYNEQFF. The CDR3 DNA reads as TGTGCCAGCAGGTTAGCGGGGAGCTCCTACAATGAGCAGTTCTTC. The chain carries TRBV7-8 and TRBJ2-1; TRBD2 matches 8 bases. CDR3 length: 15 amino acids. Looked up from germline, CDR1 is SGHVS and CDR2 is FQNEAQ.